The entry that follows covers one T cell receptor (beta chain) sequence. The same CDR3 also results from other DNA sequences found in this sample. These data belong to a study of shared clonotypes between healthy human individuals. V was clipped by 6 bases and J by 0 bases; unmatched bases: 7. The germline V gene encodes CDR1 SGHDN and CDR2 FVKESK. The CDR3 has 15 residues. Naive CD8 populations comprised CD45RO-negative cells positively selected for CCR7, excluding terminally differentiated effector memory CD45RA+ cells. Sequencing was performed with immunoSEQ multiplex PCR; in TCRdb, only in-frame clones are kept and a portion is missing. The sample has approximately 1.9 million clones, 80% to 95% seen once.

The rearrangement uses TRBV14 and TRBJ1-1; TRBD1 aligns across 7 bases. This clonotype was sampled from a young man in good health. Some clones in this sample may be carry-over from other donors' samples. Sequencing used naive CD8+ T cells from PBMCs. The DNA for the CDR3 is TGTGCCAGCAGTGCGCCGGGACAGCTGAACACTGAAGCTTTCTTT. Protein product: CASSAPGQLNTEAFF.